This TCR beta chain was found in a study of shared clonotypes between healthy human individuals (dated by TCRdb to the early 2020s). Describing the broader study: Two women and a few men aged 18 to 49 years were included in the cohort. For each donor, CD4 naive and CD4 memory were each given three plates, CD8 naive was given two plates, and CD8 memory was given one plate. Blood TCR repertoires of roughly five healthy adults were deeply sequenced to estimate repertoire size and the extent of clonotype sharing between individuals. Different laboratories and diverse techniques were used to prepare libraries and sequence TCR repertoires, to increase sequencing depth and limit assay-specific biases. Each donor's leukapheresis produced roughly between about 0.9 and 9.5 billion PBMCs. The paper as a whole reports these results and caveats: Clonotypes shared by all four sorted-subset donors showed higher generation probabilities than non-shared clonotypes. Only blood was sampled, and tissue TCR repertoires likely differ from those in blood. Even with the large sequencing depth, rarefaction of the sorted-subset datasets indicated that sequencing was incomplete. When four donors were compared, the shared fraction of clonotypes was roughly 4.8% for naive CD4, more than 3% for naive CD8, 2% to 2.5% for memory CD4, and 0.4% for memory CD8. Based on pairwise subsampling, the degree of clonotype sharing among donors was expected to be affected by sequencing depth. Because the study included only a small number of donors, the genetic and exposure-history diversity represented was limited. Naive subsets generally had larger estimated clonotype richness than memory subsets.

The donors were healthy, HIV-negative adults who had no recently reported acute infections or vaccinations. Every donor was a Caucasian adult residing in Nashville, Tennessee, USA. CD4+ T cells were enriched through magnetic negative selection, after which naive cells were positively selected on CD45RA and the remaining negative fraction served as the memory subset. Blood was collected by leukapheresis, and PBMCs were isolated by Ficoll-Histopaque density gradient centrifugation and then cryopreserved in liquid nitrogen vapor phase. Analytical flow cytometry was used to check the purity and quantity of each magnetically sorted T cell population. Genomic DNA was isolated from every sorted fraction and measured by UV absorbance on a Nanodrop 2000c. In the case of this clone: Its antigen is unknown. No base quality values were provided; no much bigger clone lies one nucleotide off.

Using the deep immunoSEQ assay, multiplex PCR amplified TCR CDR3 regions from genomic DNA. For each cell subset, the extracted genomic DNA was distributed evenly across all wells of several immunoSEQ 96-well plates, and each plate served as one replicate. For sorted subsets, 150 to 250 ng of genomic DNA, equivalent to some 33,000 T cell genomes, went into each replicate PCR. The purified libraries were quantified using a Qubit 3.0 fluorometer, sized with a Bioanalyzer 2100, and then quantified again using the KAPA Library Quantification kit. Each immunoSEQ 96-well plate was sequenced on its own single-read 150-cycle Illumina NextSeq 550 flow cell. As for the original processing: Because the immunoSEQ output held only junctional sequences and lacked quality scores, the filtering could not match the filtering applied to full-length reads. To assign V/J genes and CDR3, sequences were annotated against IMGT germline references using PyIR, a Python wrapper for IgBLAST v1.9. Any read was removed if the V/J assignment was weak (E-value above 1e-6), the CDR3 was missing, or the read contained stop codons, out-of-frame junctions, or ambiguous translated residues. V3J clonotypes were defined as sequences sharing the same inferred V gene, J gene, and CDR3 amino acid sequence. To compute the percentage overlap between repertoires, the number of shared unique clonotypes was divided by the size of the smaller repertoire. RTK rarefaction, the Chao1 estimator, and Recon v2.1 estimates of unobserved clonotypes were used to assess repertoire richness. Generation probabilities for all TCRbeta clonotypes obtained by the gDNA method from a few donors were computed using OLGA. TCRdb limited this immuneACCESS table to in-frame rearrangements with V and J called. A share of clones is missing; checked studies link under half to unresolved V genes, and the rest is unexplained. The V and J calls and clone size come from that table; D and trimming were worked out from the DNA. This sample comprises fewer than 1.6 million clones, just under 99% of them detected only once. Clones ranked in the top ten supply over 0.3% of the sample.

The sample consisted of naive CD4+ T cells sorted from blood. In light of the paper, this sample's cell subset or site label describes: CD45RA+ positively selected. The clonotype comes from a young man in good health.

The CDR3 region: CASSKVPRETGELFF. The DNA sequence is as follows: TGTGCCAGCAGCAAAGTCCCACGGGAAACCGGGGAGCTGTTTTTT. The V and J genes are TRBV21-1 and TRBJ2-2; the table's TRBD2 call for D was not verified on the DNA. TRBV21-1 is a pseudogene segment. There are 15 amino acids in the CDR3, from cysteine to phenylalanine inclusive. The sequence is cut down to CDR3 DNA, 45 bases in frame from base 1.